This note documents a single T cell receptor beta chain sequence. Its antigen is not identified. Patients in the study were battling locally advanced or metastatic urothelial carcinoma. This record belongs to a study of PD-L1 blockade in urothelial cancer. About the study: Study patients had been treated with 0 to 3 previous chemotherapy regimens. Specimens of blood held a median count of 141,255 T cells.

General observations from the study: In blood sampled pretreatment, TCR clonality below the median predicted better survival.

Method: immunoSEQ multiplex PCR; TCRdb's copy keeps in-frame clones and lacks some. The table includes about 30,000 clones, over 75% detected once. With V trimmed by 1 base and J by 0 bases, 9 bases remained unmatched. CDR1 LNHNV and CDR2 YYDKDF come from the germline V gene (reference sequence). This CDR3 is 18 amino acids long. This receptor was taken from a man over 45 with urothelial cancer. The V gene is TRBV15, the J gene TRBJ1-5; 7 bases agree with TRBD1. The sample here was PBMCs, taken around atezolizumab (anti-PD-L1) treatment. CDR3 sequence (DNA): TGTGCCACCAGCAGAGTCAACAGGGACAGCAATAGCAATCAGCCCCAGCATTTT. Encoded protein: CATSRVNRDSNSNQPQHF.